This T cell receptor (beta chain) stems from a study of graft-versus-host responses after intestinal transplantation (dated by TCRdb to the early 2020s). With regard to the full study: Multivisceral, liver-intestinal, or isolated intestinal transplants were received by the recipients. Every recipient was given anti-thymocyte globulin induction, then maintenance tacrolimus and steroids for around three years. After intestinal transplantation, graft-versus-host and host-versus-graft alloreactive T cell clones were followed in the graft, circulation and bone marrow using bulk TCR-beta CDR3 sequencing. To identify alloreactive clones, pre-transplant mixed lymphocyte reaction products were sequenced and then compared with unstimulated pre-transplant donor and recipient T cells. A cohort of about two dozen intestinal transplant recipients, including one retransplant, was enrolled, and 3 patients lacking pretransplant specimens were excluded. A peak of at least 4% donor T cells among recipient peripheral blood mononuclear cells was the definition used for donor T cell macrochimerism. Instead of going to the commercial service, samples from a few later patients were sequenced in-house on an Illumina MiSeq and processed with MiXCR.

Beyond this particular receptor, the publication reports: Early after transplant, peak levels of circulating GvH clones were found to be associated with declines in HvG clones. The relatively low number and heterogeneity of intestinal transplant patients limited the conclusions. GvH clones were detected in recipient bone marrow, and some appeared earlier in ileal mucosa or blood, consistent with an intestinal mucosal origin. Patients with donor T cell macrochimerism had high GvH to HvG T cell clonal ratios in their allografts.

Interpreted using the paper, the time point label stands for: cells obtained before transplantation from donor or recipient. CD3+CD4+ and CD3+CD8+ populations were FACS-sorted from unstimulated pre-transplant donor and recipient cells taken from spleen or lymph nodes. CDR1 and CDR2 were assigned from the germline V gene as MDHEN and SYDVKM. The junction shows trimming of 7 bases on V and 6 bases on J, plus 13 bases between the germline ends. Reading from cysteine to phenylalanine, the CDR3 counts 12 amino acids. Only CDR3 DNA is held: 36 bases, read in frame from base 1. Libraries were prepared through the immunoSEQ multiplex PCR assay. For most patients, genomic DNA was isolated with the Qiagen DNeasy Blood and Tissue Kit and shipped frozen to Adaptive Biotechnologies for TCR sequencing. High-throughput TCR-beta CDR3 sequencing of genomic DNA from most patients was performed by Adaptive Biotechnologies. In the paper's pipeline: TCR sequencing data for roughly 20 patients were retrieved from Adaptive's ImmunoSEQ software; a few other patients were processed with MiXCR and VDJtools. CD4 versus CD8 sorting errors were corrected by removing sequences found in both subsets at a frequency ratio below 5:1. CDR3 nucleotide sequences shared between donor and recipient were removed because their origin could not be assigned. To be classed as alloreactive, a clone needed at least 2-fold expansion over unstimulated cells and a minimum CFSE-low frequency of 0.002% (template counts) or 0.001% (read counts). A clone was considered mappable if detected in the sequenced pre-transplant spleen, lymph node, or MLR CFSE-low populations of the donor or recipient. Cumulative frequency of alloreactive clones was calculated as a percentage of all sequences weighted by copy number. TCRdb's version of the immuneACCESS table is confined to in-frame rearrangements and falls short of the full clone set. An unresolved V gene accounts for under half of the shortfall where checked; the remainder is of unknown origin. V, J and clone size are taken as reported in that table, and D and trimming were inferred from the DNA itself. Counted in this sample were 130,000 to 150,000 clones; about nine tenths of them appeared once. 0.15% to 0.2% of the sample comes from the top ten.

Remarks on this clone: What antigen it recognizes has not been identified. Nothing much larger sits one base from this clone, and base qualities are not available.

The sample consisted of unstimulated CD4+ T cells sorted from spleen or lymph node cells, taken before intestinal transplant. The receptor's source is a human donor who received an intestinal transplant. The sequence is built from TRBV28 and TRBJ2-7, with TRBD1 as a weak D call on 5 bases. At the DNA level, the sequence is TGTGCCAGCAAATCTACAGGCCCCGAGCAGTACTTC. Its amino acids are CASKSTGPEQYF.